In its sample, the clone carrying this TCR beta chain was seen a few times. In the source study's methods: Nucleated cell number was recorded as an estimate derived from reference gene primer amplification. Produced via immunoSEQ multiplex PCR; TCRdb's table is partial and in-frame only. V and J calls and clone size are those listed in that table; D and trimming were worked out from the DNA. The table shows roughly 190,000 clones, with around 85% occurring only once. The data were taken from a study of blood T cell repertoires in COVID-19. Study summary: The origin of the acute and convalescent COVID-19 samples was the United States, Italy and Spain. In each case, the material was cDNA or gDNA derived from T cells, B-cell-depleted T cells, or PBMCs.

What was sequenced was peripheral blood. The clonotype comes from a woman aged 55-70 years with acute or convalescent COVID-19.

In DNA, the CDR3 is TGTGCCAGCAGACCCGGGACAGGGCTCACCGGGGAGCTGTTTTTT. Protein product: CASRPGTGLTGELFF. The chain joins TRBV7-3 to TRBJ2-2, with TRBD1 identical over 9 bases. Germline lookup yields CDR1 SGHTA and CDR2 FQGTGA. There are 15 residues in the CDR3. V shed 6 bases and J 4 bases; nucleotides not matched to a gene: 6.